Sequencing of this TCR beta chain was carried out in a study of cytomegalovirus exposure and HLA in healthy donors. V dropped 4 bases and J dropped 8 bases, with 9 bases sitting between them. CDR3 length equals 12 residues. Germline V gives CDR1 SGDLS, CDR2 YYNGEE. PCR used 60 Vbeta primers and 13 Jbeta primers. This table comes from immunoSEQ multiplex PCR, and its TCRdb copy is limited to in-frame clones, with some not included. The sample has some 100,000 clones, under 80% seen once. This TCR came from a young woman in good health and CMV-seropositive. The J gene is TRBJ2-2, the V gene TRBV9; D not resolved. Sequencing was carried out using PBMCs. CDR3 bases: TGTGCCAGCAGCTCAATCAGGGGGGAGCTGTTTTTT. Its translation: CASSSIRGELFF.